Listed below are T cell receptor beta chains from one sample, sequenced in a study of blood T cell repertoires in COVID-19. The data were produced by immunoSEQ multiplex PCR, yet TCRdb's version contains in-frame clones alone and is incomplete. The sample yields hundreds of thousands of clones, roughly 88% seen once. The material sequenced was PBMCs or T cells enriched from blood (not recorded which). These receptor sequences come from a young woman who had been exposed to COVID-19. CDR3s include the opening cysteine and the closing phenylalanine or tryptophan. D genes are given only for firm matches. Clone size is shown for a subset of rows, as once, few, many or a class of expanded clone.

V	D	J	size	CDR3	DNA
TRBV18	.	TRBJ1-1	.	CASSPFGGETEAFF	TGTGCCAGCTCACCGTTCGGGGGTGAGACTGAAGCTTTCTTT
TRBV30	.	TRBJ1-2	.	CAWRGFDYGYTF	TGTGCCTGGAGGGGCTTCGACTATGGCTACACCTTC
TRBV29-1	.	TRBJ2-1	.	CSVDRSSRDEQFF	TGCAGCGTTGATAGGTCTAGCAGAGATGAGCAGTTCTTC
TRBV5-1	.	TRBJ2-2	.	CASSLATGPPGELFF	TGCGCCAGCAGCTTGGCCACAGGTCCCCCCGGGGAGCTGTTTTTT
TRBV28	TRBD1	TRBJ1-5	.	CASTVQGAGGQPQHF	TGTGCCAGCACCGTCCAGGGGGCCGGGGGACAGCCCCAGCATTTT
TRBV28	.	TRBJ1-2	.	CASSFVGGGRYGYTF	TGTGCCAGCAGTTTCGTGGGAGGGGGTCGCTATGGCTACACCTTC
TRBV7-6	.	TRBJ1-2	.	CASSPQPGVGGYGYTF	TGTGCCAGCAGCCCCCAGCCCGGGGTAGGCGGCTATGGCTACACCTTC
TRBV7-9	TRBD1	TRBJ2-2	.	CASSFPGTGYTGELFF	TGTGCCAGCAGCTTCCCCGGGACAGGGTACACCGGGGAGCTGTTTTTT
TRBV10-1	TRBD2	TRBJ2-3	once	CASGTSGSSTDTQYF	TGCGCCAGTGGGACTAGCGGTTCTAGCACAGATACGCAGTATTTT
TRBV25-1	.	TRBJ2-7	.	CASSDLVREQYF	TGTGCCAGCAGTGACCTCGTGCGTGAGCAGTACTTC
TRBV11-3	.	TRBJ2-3	once	CASSFGATSTDTQYF	TGTGCCAGCAGCTTTGGAGCCACTAGCACAGATACGCAGTATTTT
TRBV19	.	TRBJ1-5	once	CASTIPTQGGQPQHF	TGTGCCAGTACCATACCCACCCAGGGTGGCCAGCCCCAGCATTTT
TRBV7-2	TRBD2	TRBJ2-7	.	CASSLLAGGGYEQYF	TGTGCCAGCAGCTTACTAGCGGGAGGGGGCTACGAGCAGTACTTC
TRBV11-2	.	TRBJ1-1	once	CASRPGLGNTEAFF	TGTGCCAGCAGACCAGGCCTGGGGAACACTGAAGCTTTCTTT
TRBV2	.	TRBJ2-7	.	CASRAYEQYF	TGTGCCAGCAGAGCGTACGAGCAGTACTTC
TRBV10-2	.	TRBJ2-7	.	CASSVARDTYEQYF	TGCGCCAGCAGTGTGGCGCGGGATACCTACGAGCAGTACTTC
TRBV27	TRBD2	TRBJ2-3	.	CASTYYGAGVSDTQYF	TGTGCCAGCACCTACTACGGAGCGGGAGTTTCAGATACGCAGTATTTT
TRBV5-6	.	TRBJ1-6	.	CASSDGTPNSPLHF	TGTGCCAGCAGCGACGGGACACCCAATTCACCCCTCCACTTT
TRBV6-4	TRBD1	TRBJ2-1	.	CASSDSTGAYNEQFF	TGTGCCAGCAGTGACTCGACAGGGGCTTACAATGAGCAGTTCTTC
TRBV24-1	TRBD2	TRBJ2-1	once	CATSDPGTSGTRSYNEQFF	TGTGCCACCAGTGACCCAGGCACTAGCGGGACCCGCTCCTACAATGAGCAGTTCTTC